This is a list of T cell receptor beta chains from one sample in a study of radiotherapy plus CTLA-4 blockade in lung cancer. Measured with immunoSEQ multiplex PCR; TCRdb has only the in-frame clones, and not every one. The table lists tens of thousands of clones, 86% of them singletons. The starting material was peripheral blood, obtained from a patient treated with radiotherapy plus ipilimumab. The receptors come from a human donor with non-small cell lung cancer who had a partial response to radiotherapy plus ipilimumab. Each CDR3 is given with its conserved first and last residue. The D gene is left open where the match is weak. The size of a clone is reported for some rows only, either as once, few or many, or as a class for expanded clones.

J: TRBJ1-3
size: -
D: -
V: TRBV29-1
DNA: TGCAGCGTTGAAAGAGGGACAAAGAAAGACTCTGGAAACACCATATATTTT
CDR3: CSVERGTKKDSGNTIYF

J: TRBJ2-1
size: -
D: -
V: TRBV9
DNA: TGTGCCAGCAGCGTAGTGGCGGAACCAGTCAATGAGCAGTTCTTC
CDR3: CASSVVAEPVNEQFF

J: TRBJ2-7
size: -
D: TRBD1
V: TRBV6-6
DNA: TGTGCCAGCAGTTCCCCGGACAGGGGGGGCCACGAGCAGTACTTC
CDR3: CASSSPDRGGHEQYF

J: TRBJ1-1
size: once
D: -
V: TRBV30
DNA: TGTGCCTGGAGGGAAAAGGGAAGGGGAACTTTCTTT
CDR3: CAWREKGRGTFF

J: TRBJ2-3
size: -
D: TRBD2
V: TRBV27
DNA: TGTGCCAGCAGCCGGACTAGCGGGACAGATACGCAGTATTTT
CDR3: CASSRTSGTDTQYF

J: TRBJ1-1
size: -
D: -
V: TRBV5-1
DNA: TGCGCCAGCAAACGGGACAATCCGAACGATCAAGCTTTCTTT
CDR3: CASKRDNPNDQAFF

J: TRBJ1-2
size: -
D: -
V: TRBV30
DNA: TGTGCCTGGTCAGACAGGCGACTGGGGGGCTACACCTTC
CDR3: CAWSDRRLGGYTF

J: TRBJ1-4
size: -
D: -
V: TRBV10-3
DNA: TGTGCCATCAGTGAAAACAGGGCAACTAATGAAAAACTGTTTTTT
CDR3: CAISENRATNEKLFF

J: TRBJ1-6
size: -
D: TRBD1
V: TRBV6-5
DNA: TGTGCCAGCAACCCCTGGACAGGCTACAAGTCACCCCTCCACTTT
CDR3: CASNPWTGYKSPLHF

J: TRBJ1-1
size: -
D: -
V: TRBV11-2
DNA: TGTGCCAGCAGATCGGGTAGTGTGGCTGAAGCTTTCTTT
CDR3: CASRSGSVAEAFF

J: TRBJ2-7
size: once
D: TRBD2
V: TRBV5-1
DNA: TGCGCCAGCAGCTCGCGGGGGACGGGAGAGGGGCGCGAGCAGTACTTC
CDR3: CASSSRGTGEGREQYF

J: TRBJ2-2
size: -
D: -
V: TRBV7-2
DNA: TGTGCCAGCAGCATAACGCCGGGAAACACCGGGGAGCTGTTTTTT
CDR3: CASSITPGNTGELFF

J: TRBJ1-2
size: -
D: -
V: TRBV9
DNA: TGTGCCAGCAGCGGCGTTGCGGCATTTGGCTACACCTTC
CDR3: CASSGVAAFGYTF

J: TRBJ2-3
size: -
D: -
V: TRBV19
DNA: TGTGCCCGGAGGGATACGCAGTATTTT
CDR3: CARRDTQYF

J: TRBJ2-7
size: once
D: TRBD2
V: TRBV29-1
DNA: TGCAGCGTTGATTCTGCGGGAGCCCCTTTCTTCAAGCAGTACTTC
CDR3: CSVDSAGAPFFKQYF

J: TRBJ2-3
size: -
D: -
V: TRBV27
DNA: TGTGCCAGCAGTTTGCGTGTAGCCCGCACAGATACGCAGTATTTT
CDR3: CASSLRVARTDTQYF

J: TRBJ2-1
size: once
D: TRBD1
V: TRBV5-4
DNA: TGTGCCAGCAGCTACGGACAGGGCGATGAGCAGTTCTTC
CDR3: CASSYGQGDEQFF

J: TRBJ1-1
size: -
D: -
V: TRBV9
DNA: TGTGCCAGCAGCCCCCCTCCTACCGCTGAAGCTTTCTTT
CDR3: CASSPPPTAEAFF

J: TRBJ1-1
size: -
D: TRBD1
V: TRBV10-3
DNA: TGTGCCATCAGTGAGTCCAACGGACAGGGGGAAGCTTTCTTT
CDR3: CAISESNGQGEAFF

J: TRBJ2-1
size: -
D: -
V: TRBV2
DNA: TGTGCCAGCACCGACACCCCCGGACAACTCTACAATGAGCAGTTCTTC
CDR3: CASTDTPGQLYNEQFF

J: TRBJ2-3
size: -
D: TRBD2
V: TRBV5-1
DNA: TGCGCCAGCAGCTTGGATCTAGCGGGAGCGGCAGATACGCAGTATTTT
CDR3: CASSLDLAGAADTQYF

J: TRBJ2-7
size: -
D: TRBD2
V: TRBV4-2
DNA: TGTGCCAGCAGCCAACCTGGGACTAGCGGGGCCTACGAGCAGTACTTC
CDR3: CASSQPGTSGAYEQYF

J: TRBJ2-3
size: -
D: -
V: TRBV7-6
DNA: TGTGCCAGCAGCTTAGATCGGTCAGATACGCAGTATTTT
CDR3: CASSLDRSDTQYF

J: TRBJ2-1
size: -
D: -
V: TRBV28
DNA: TGTGCCAGCATGGGCGGGAACTCCTACAATGAGCAGTTCTTC
CDR3: CASMGGNSYNEQFF

J: TRBJ1-2
size: -
D: TRBD1
V: TRBV28
DNA: TGTGCCAGCAGTTCACCGGGACAGGGGATTGGCTACACCTTC
CDR3: CASSSPGQGIGYTF

J: TRBJ1-2
size: -
D: TRBD1
V: TRBV7-2
DNA: TGTGCCAGCAGCTTAGCTGGTGGACAGGGACACGCAAAGTCTTATGGCTACACCTTC
CDR3: CASSLAGGQGHAKSYGYTF

J: TRBJ1-2
size: -
D: TRBD1
V: TRBV5-6
DNA: TGTGCCAGCAGCTTGGTGACAGGGAACTATGGCTACACCTTC
CDR3: CASSLVTGNYGYTF

J: TRBJ2-3
size: -
D: TRBD2
V: TRBV7-7
DNA: TGTGCTAGCAGCCCCGGGACTAGCTCGGATACGCAGTATTTT
CDR3: CASSPGTSSDTQYF

J: TRBJ1-1
size: -
D: TRBD1
V: TRBV5-5
DNA: TGTGCCAGCAGCCTGTGGACAGGGAACACTGAAGCTTTCTTT
CDR3: CASSLWTGNTEAFF

J: TRBJ1-2
size: -
D: TRBD1
V: TRBV2
DNA: TGTGCCAGCAGTGAAGAATCGGCCAGGGGGAATGGCTACACCTTC
CDR3: CASSEESARGNGYTF

J: TRBJ2-7
size: -
D: TRBD1
V: TRBV2
DNA: TGTGCCAGCAGTTTCGGACGGACAGGGATCTCCTACGAGCAGTACTTC
CDR3: CASSFGRTGISYEQYF

J: TRBJ1-3
size: -
D: -
V: TRBV7-2
DNA: TGTGCCAGCAGCCCCAATCGGGGGGAGGGTGGAAACACCATATATTTT
CDR3: CASSPNRGEGGNTIYF

J: TRBJ2-7
size: -
D: TRBD2
V: TRBV6-5
DNA: TGTGCCAGCAGTTCCTCCGATAGCGGGGGCTACGAGCAGTACTTC
CDR3: CASSSSDSGGYEQYF

J: TRBJ1-1
size: once
D: -
V: TRBV10-3
DNA: TGTGCCATCAGTGTGGGGGCTGTCTATTCCACTGAAGCTTTCTTT
CDR3: CAISVGAVYSTEAFF

J: TRBJ1-1
size: -
D: TRBD1
V: TRBV28
DNA: TGTGCCAGCATATCAAACCTGGGGACAGGGTTTTTGAGAGCTTTCTTT
CDR3: CASISNLGTGFLRAFF

J: TRBJ2-7
size: -
D: -
V: TRBV6-1
DNA: TGTGCCAGCAGTGAACCTGTCGAGCAGTACTTC
CDR3: CASSEPVEQYF

J: TRBJ2-3
size: once
D: TRBD2
V: TRBV5-6
DNA: TGTGCCAGCGGACTAGCGGGGCCCACAGATACGCAGTATTTT
CDR3: CASGLAGPTDTQYF

J: TRBJ2-1
size: -
D: -
V: TRBV27
DNA: TGTGCCAGCAGTTTATCTCGCAGTCCCTACAATGAGCAGTTCTTC
CDR3: CASSLSRSPYNEQFF

J: TRBJ2-1
size: -
D: TRBD1
V: TRBV5-1
DNA: TGCGCCAGCAGCTCAGGGACAGGGGCCACCGGTGAGCAGTTCTTC
CDR3: CASSSGTGATGEQFF

J: TRBJ2-3
size: -
D: TRBD2
V: TRBV10-2
DNA: TGCGCCAGCATGTCACTAGCGGGAGTAGCAGATACGCAGTATTTT
CDR3: CASMSLAGVADTQYF

J: TRBJ2-1
size: -
D: TRBD1
V: TRBV28
DNA: TGTGCCAGCAGTGTACCTACAGGGGGCAAAAATGAGCAGTTCTTC
CDR3: CASSVPTGGKNEQFF

J: TRBJ2-7
size: -
D: -
V: TRBV1
DNA: TGCACCAGCAGCCAAGATGCGACTAGCGAGATCCGCCCCTACGAGCAGTACTTC
CDR3: CTSSQDATSEIRPYEQYF

J: TRBJ2-7
size: -
D: TRBD2
V: TRBV2
DNA: TGTGCCAGCACCTTACTAGCGACCTTAGGGGAGCAGTACTTC
CDR3: CASTLLATLGEQYF

J: TRBJ1-4
size: -
D: -
V: TRBV5-1
DNA: TGCGCCAGCAGCCGATCTAAGTCCGACAGGAGAGGGGATGAAAAACTGTTTTTT
CDR3: CASSRSKSDRRGDEKLFF

J: TRBJ2-5
size: -
D: TRBD1
V: TRBV4-1
DNA: TGCGCCAGCAGGGGACAGATTCAAGAGACCCAGTACTTC
CDR3: CASRGQIQETQYF

J: TRBJ1-2
size: -
D: TRBD1
V: TRBV5-1
DNA: TGCGCCAGCAGCCTGACGACAGGGGGAGCTGGCTACACCTTC
CDR3: CASSLTTGGAGYTF

J: TRBJ2-6
size: -
D: TRBD2
V: TRBV28
DNA: TGTGCCAGCAGTTTAGAAAGCGGGAGGGCTGGTGGGGCCAACGTCCTGACTTTC
CDR3: CASSLESGRAGGANVLTF

J: TRBJ2-1
size: few
D: -
V: TRBV27
DNA: TGTGCCAGCAGGGGTGGGGCTGACAATGAGCAGTTCTTC
CDR3: CASRGGADNEQFF

J: TRBJ2-3
size: -
D: -
V: TRBV7-2
DNA: TGTGCCAGCAGCTTTAGGAGGGGCGCAGATACGCAGTATTTT
CDR3: CASSFRRGADTQYF

J: TRBJ2-3
size: once
D: -
V: TRBV28
DNA: TGTGCCAGCAGTCCAGGGCGCCTCACAGATACGCAGTATTTT
CDR3: CASSPGRLTDTQYF

J: TRBJ1-5
size: -
D: -
V: TRBV6-5
DNA: TGTGCCAGCAGTAATTACGGGGGTCAGCCCCAGCATTTT
CDR3: CASSNYGGQPQHF